In its sample, the clone carrying this T cell receptor (beta chain) was seen a few times. Its antigen is undetermined. After 5'RACE with constant-segment primers, TCR alpha and TCR beta cDNA libraries carrying sample barcodes and UMIs were obtained. TCRdb called the 5' RACE reads again in MiXCR, with one record for every CDR3 protein. The sample holds 400,000 to 450,000 distinct CDR3 sequences, 18% seen once. The sample comes from a study of T-cell memory formation after mild COVID-19. Broader study findings: That cross-reactive memory joined was suggested by some responding clones appearing in pre-infection memory. Among contracting clones, CD4+ were mainly CM/EM and CD8+ enriched in EMRA.

The TCR was taken from a man in his late teens or twenties who had mild COVID-19 (a few samples of this study predate the infection). Cell type and time point are not known. Source material: PBMCs or a T cell subset sorted from them (not recorded which).

The CDR3 loop reads CASSQTGGASNTQYF. CDR3 DNA sequence: TGTGCCAGCAGCCAGACCGGGGGAGCCTCAAATACGCAGTATTTT. The chain has TRBV7-8 and TRBJ2-3, with a possible D match to TRBD2 (6 bases). V was shortened by 5 bases and J by 7 bases, with 19 bases between the two germline ends. The CDR3 spans 15 residues. Germline-derived CDR1 and CDR2 are SGHVS and FQNEAQ.